These T cell receptor beta chains were read from a single sample in a study of blood T cell repertoires in COVID-19. Clones were sequenced by immunoSEQ multiplex PCR, and TCRdb holds only the in-frame ones, with some missing. Here the sample spans 130,000 to 150,000 clones, roughly 90% being singletons. The material sequenced was PBMCs or T cells enriched from blood (not recorded which). These receptor sequences come from a woman in her twenties or thirties with acute COVID-19. Each CDR3 is given with its conserved first and last residue. A D gene is named only where the DNA matches it firmly. Only part of the rows carry a size: once, few, many, or a class if the clone is expanded.

clone_size	j_call	v_call	d_call	cdr3_aa	cdr3_nt
-	TRBJ1-4	TRBV2	-	CASAGQTATNEKLFF	TGTGCCAGCGCCGGACAGACTGCAACTAATGAAAAACTGTTTTTT
-	TRBJ2-1	TRBV18	TRBD1	CASSLTGTGNEQFF	TGTGCCAGCTCCTTGACCGGGACAGGGAATGAGCAGTTCTTC
-	TRBJ1-2	TRBV25-1	-	CASSGGLKDGYTF	TGTGCCAGCAGTGGGGGCCTGAAGGATGGCTACACCTTC
-	TRBJ1-5	TRBV18	-	CASSPGSNQPQHF	TGTGCCAGCTCCCCGGGGAGCAATCAGCCCCAGCATTTT
-	TRBJ2-3	TRBV11-2	-	CASSLASGGTDTQYF	TGTGCCAGCAGCTTAGCGTCGGGAGGCACAGATACGCAGTATTTT
once	TRBJ1-2	TRBV6-2/TRBV6-3	-	CASSYLENGYTF	TGTGCCAGCAGTTACCTTGAGAATGGCTACACCTTC
-	TRBJ1-5	TRBV29-1	-	CSVIPGVNQPQHF	TGCAGCGTTATCCCGGGAGTCAATCAGCCCCAGCATTTT
-	TRBJ2-3	TRBV7-7	TRBD1	CASSLDGDWDRETGDTQYF	TGTGCTAGCAGCTTAGACGGGGACTGGGACAGGGAGACCGGAGATACGCAGTATTTT
-	TRBJ2-5	TRBV4-2	-	CASSQVHVGVAETQYF	TGTGCCAGCAGCCAAGTTCATGTAGGGGTTGCAGAGACCCAGTACTTC
-	TRBJ2-5	TRBV7-3	-	CASSPIGGGLETQYF	TGTGCCAGCAGCCCGATTGGCGGGGGCCTCGAGACCCAGTACTTC
-	TRBJ1-2	TRBV19	TRBD1	CASSIAHRGIGYGYTF	TGTGCCAGTAGTATAGCCCACAGGGGAATTGGCTATGGCTACACCTTC
-	TRBJ2-7	TRBV11-2	-	CASSFTGREYEQYF	TGTGCCAGCAGCTTCACAGGGAGGGAATACGAGCAGTACTTC
-	TRBJ2-7	TRBV30	TRBD2	CAWGLGLAGNEQYF	TGTGCCTGGGGATTGGGACTAGCCGGCAACGAGCAGTACTTC
-	TRBJ1-5	TRBV18	-	CASSLYSQGDTSNQPQHF	TGTGCCAGCTCACTCTACTCACAGGGTGATACTAGCAATCAGCCCCAGCATTTT
once	TRBJ2-2	TRBV7-9	TRBD2	CASSLLAGAGGGELFF	TGTGCCAGCAGCCTCCTAGCGGGAGCTGGTGGCGGGGAGCTGTTTTTT
-	TRBJ1-1	TRBV19	-	CASSHPGYTEAFF	TGTGCCAGTAGTCACCCGGGATACACTGAAGCTTTCTTT
-	TRBJ1-4	TRBV7-2	-	CASKVDRTNEKLFF	TGTGCCAGCAAGGTGGACAGAACTAATGAAAAACTGTTTTTT
-	TRBJ2-3	TRBV5-1	-	CASSLESGTSDTQYF	TGCGCCAGCAGCTTGGAAAGCGGGACATCTGATACGCAGTATTTT
-	TRBJ2-1	TRBV9	-	CASSVGLHNEQFF	TGTGCCAGCAGCGTAGGACTTCACAATGAGCAGTTCTTC
-	TRBJ2-5	TRBV5-1	-	CASSLAPGRQETQYF	TGCGCCAGCAGCTTGGCGCCGGGAAGACAAGAGACCCAGTACTTC
-	TRBJ1-6	TRBV7-9	-	CASSKDQGNSPLHF	TGTGCCAGCAGTAAGGACCAGGGGAATTCACCCCTCCACTTT
-	TRBJ2-7	TRBV12-3/TRBV12-4	TRBD1	CASRTGGGYEQYF	TGTGCCAGCCGGACAGGGGGCGGCTACGAGCAGTACTTC
few	TRBJ1-5	TRBV6-5	-	CASSRTLNQPQHF	TGTGCCAGCAGTCGGACACTCAATCAGCCCCAGCATTTT
-	TRBJ1-3	TRBV7-2	-	CASSRGPGFGNTIYF	TGTGCCAGCAGCCGGGGTCCCGGCTTCGGAAACACCATATATTTT
once	TRBJ1-2	TRBV7-9	-	CASSLGLTGAINYGYTF	TGTGCCAGCAGCTTGGGTCTCACAGGAGCTATTAACTATGGCTACACCTTC
-	TRBJ1-2	TRBV28	-	CASSTSATQGLNYGYTF	TGTGCCAGCAGTACGTCCGCGACCCAGGGACTAAACTATGGCTACACCTTC
-	TRBJ1-1	TRBV19	-	CASSRMADTEAFF	TGTGCCAGTAGCAGAATGGCAGACACTGAAGCTTTCTTT
-	TRBJ1-1	TRBV27	TRBD1	CASTRQGAGNEAFF	TGTGCCAGCACCCGACAGGGGGCGGGGAATGAAGCTTTCTTT
-	TRBJ2-3	TRBV5-1	TRBD2	CASSAGLAGIGGDTQYF	TGCGCCAGCAGCGCGGGACTAGCGGGAATAGGGGGGGATACGCAGTATTTT
-	TRBJ2-5	TRBV7-2	TRBD1	CASSLGWGQGLETQYF	TGTGCCAGCAGCTTAGGATGGGGACAGGGGTTAGAGACCCAGTACTTC
-	TRBJ2-1	TRBV9	-	CASSVHREVAYNEQFF	TGTGCCAGCAGCGTACACAGGGAAGTGGCCTACAATGAGCAGTTCTTC
-	TRBJ2-6	TRBV28	TRBD1	CASSRDRGRSGANVLTF	TGTGCCAGCAGCAGGGACAGGGGGCGTTCTGGGGCCAACGTCCTGACTTTC
-	TRBJ2-3	TRBV5-1	-	CASSLRSTGWEDTQYF	TGCGCCAGCAGCTTGAGATCGACAGGATGGGAAGATACGCAGTATTTT
-	TRBJ2-1	TRBV28	TRBD1	CASSNGVTGTGYNEQFF	TGTGCCAGCAGCAACGGGGTGACAGGGACCGGATACAATGAGCAGTTCTTC
-	TRBJ2-5	TRBV27	-	CASSLRRGSGETQYF	TGTGCCAGCAGTTTAAGACGGGGAAGCGGGGAGACCCAGTACTTC
-	TRBJ2-5	TRBV4-3	-	CASSQDQLVTSGETQYF	TGCGCCAGCAGCCAAGATCAGTTAGTGACCAGCGGAGAGACCCAGTACTTC
-	TRBJ2-5	TRBV24-1	TRBD1	CATSLGQGQETQYF	TGTGCCACCAGTCTGGGACAGGGACAAGAGACCCAGTACTTC
few	TRBJ2-5	TRBV14	TRBD1	CASSVQGAIGTQYF	TGTGCCAGCAGCGTACAGGGGGCTATCGGGACCCAGTACTTC
-	TRBJ2-7	TRBV15	TRBD1	CATSSGTGGLYEQYF	TGTGCCACCAGCAGCGGGACAGGGGGCTTGTACGAGCAGTACTTC
-	TRBJ2-3	TRBV11-1	-	CASTPGSDTQYF	TGTGCCAGCACACCGGGTTCAGATACGCAGTATTTT
-	TRBJ2-1	TRBV7-7	-	CASSPRSGLSEQFF	TGTGCTAGCAGTCCAAGGTCGGGGTTGAGTGAGCAGTTCTTC